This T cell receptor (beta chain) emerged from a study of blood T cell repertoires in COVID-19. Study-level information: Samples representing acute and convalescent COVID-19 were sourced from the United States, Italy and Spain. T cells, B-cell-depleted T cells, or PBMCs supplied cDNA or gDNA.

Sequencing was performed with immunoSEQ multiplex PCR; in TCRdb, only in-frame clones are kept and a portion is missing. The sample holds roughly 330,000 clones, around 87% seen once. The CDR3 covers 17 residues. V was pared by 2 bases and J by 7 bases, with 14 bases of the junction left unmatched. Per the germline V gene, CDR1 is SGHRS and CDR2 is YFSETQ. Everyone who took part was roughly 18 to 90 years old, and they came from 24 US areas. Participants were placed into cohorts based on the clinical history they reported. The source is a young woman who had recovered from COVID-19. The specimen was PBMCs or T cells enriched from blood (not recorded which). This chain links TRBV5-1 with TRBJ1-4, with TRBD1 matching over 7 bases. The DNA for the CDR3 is TGCGCCAGCAGCTTAGGTGTCGGAACAGGGGTTGGTGAAAAACTGTTTTTT. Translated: CASSLGVGTGVGEKLFF.